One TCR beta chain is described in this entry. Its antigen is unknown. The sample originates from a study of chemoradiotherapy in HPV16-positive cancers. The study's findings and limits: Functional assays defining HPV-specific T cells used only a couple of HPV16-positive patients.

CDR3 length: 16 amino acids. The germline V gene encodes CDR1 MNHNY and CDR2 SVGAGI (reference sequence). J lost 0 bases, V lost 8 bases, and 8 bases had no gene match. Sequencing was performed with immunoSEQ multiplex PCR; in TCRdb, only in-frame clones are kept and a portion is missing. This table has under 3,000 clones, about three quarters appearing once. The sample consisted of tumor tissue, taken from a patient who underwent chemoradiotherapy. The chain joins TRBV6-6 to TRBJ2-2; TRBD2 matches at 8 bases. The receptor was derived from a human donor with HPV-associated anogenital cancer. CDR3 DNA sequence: TGTGCCAGCCTCAAGGGCGGGAGGACGAACACCGGGGAGCTGTTTTTT. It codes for CASLKGGRTNTGELFF.